These T cell receptor beta chains were read from a single sample in a study of blood T cells in healthy people across ages. TCRdb re-called the 5' RACE reads with MiXCR, one entry per CDR3 protein. The sample holds around 1,500,000 distinct CDR3 sequences; roughly 28% are singletons and the top ten take over 7%. Sequenced material: blood. All receptors derive from a woman aged 25 to 45 in good health. Both conserved end residues are part of each CDR3. Each record gives: clone size, J gene, V gene, D gene, CDR3 protein, CDR3 DNA. D genes are given only for firm matches. Rows give clone size only sometimes, using once, few, many, or a class for an expanded clone.

size: many
J: TRBJ2-3
V: TRBV20-1
D: NA
CDR3: CSARDLVRDTQYF
DNA: TGCAGTGCCCGGGACCTCGTCCGAGATACGCAGTATTTT

size: NA
J: TRBJ2-5
V: TRBV2
D: NA
CDR3: CASRYPDGQETQYF
DNA: TGTGCCAGCAGATATCCAGACGGCCAAGAGACCCAGTACTTC

size: NA
J: TRBJ2-1
V: TRBV10-1
D: TRBD1
CDR3: CASSDRQGYDEQFF
DNA: TGCGCCAGCAGTGACCGACAGGGGTACGACGAGCAGTTCTTC

size: few
J: TRBJ2-1
V: TRBV9
D: NA
CDR3: CASSSDSRFGNEQFF
DNA: TGTGCCAGCAGCTCGGACAGCCGCTTCGGCAATGAGCAGTTCTTC

size: few
J: TRBJ2-6
V: TRBV12-3/TRBV12-4
D: NA
CDR3: CASRDGAGANVLTF
DNA: TGTGCCAGCAGAGATGGGGCGGGGGCCAACGTCCTGACTTTC

size: many
J: TRBJ2-7
V: TRBV9
D: TRBD2
CDR3: CASSLKRGGREQYF
DNA: TGTGCCAGCAGCTTGAAGCGGGGGGGCCGCGAGCAGTACTTC

size: many
J: TRBJ2-1
V: TRBV7-8
D: NA
CDR3: CASSLIGTGVTGNEQFF
DNA: TGTGCCAGCAGCTTGATAGGAACGGGAGTAACGGGAAATGAGCAGTTCTTC

size: many
J: TRBJ2-3
V: TRBV29-1
D: NA
CDR3: CSAIKGGRDTQYF
DNA: TGCAGCGCCATAAAAGGGGGTCGAGATACGCAGTATTTT

size: once
J: TRBJ2-2
V: TRBV3-1
D: TRBD2
CDR3: CASSPLAGVAEELFF
DNA: TGTGCCAGCAGCCCTTTAGCGGGAGTGGCCGAGGAGCTGTTTTTT

size: few
J: TRBJ2-3
V: TRBV3-1
D: TRBD2
CDR3: CASSQDRLAGAADTQYF
DNA: TGTGCCAGCAGCCAAGATAGGCTAGCGGGAGCTGCAGATACGCAGTATTTT

size: NA
J: TRBJ2-7
V: TRBV30
D: TRBD1
CDR3: CAWSVGSGGDEQYF
DNA: TGTGCCTGGAGTGTCGGTTCAGGGGGCGACGAGCAGTACTTC

size: NA
J: TRBJ2-7
V: TRBV24-1
D: TRBD2
CDR3: CATSGESGRAHEQYF
DNA: TGTGCCACCAGTGGAGAAAGCGGGAGGGCCCACGAGCAGTACTTC

size: NA
J: TRBJ1-5
V: TRBV6-2/TRBV6-3
D: TRBD1
CDR3: CASRKTGAGSNQPQHF
DNA: TGTGCCAGCCGAAAAACAGGGGCAGGGAGCAATCAGCCCCAGCATTTT

size: few
J: TRBJ2-7
V: TRBV14
D: NA
CDR3: CASRPGTDPYEQYF
DNA: TGTGCCAGCAGACCCGGGACGGATCCCTACGAGCAGTACTTC

size: many
J: TRBJ2-6
V: TRBV5-1
D: NA
CDR3: CASSLSSPSGANVLTF
DNA: TGCGCCAGCAGCTTGTCCTCGCCCTCTGGGGCCAACGTCCTGACTTTC

size: many
J: TRBJ2-5
V: TRBV10-3
D: NA
CDR3: CAISEFSQETQYF
DNA: TGTGCCATCAGTGAGTTCAGCCAAGAGACCCAGTACTTC

size: NA
J: TRBJ1-2
V: TRBV12-3/TRBV12-4
D: NA
CDR3: CASSFASGDGYTF
DNA: TGTGCCAGCAGTTTCGCGTCAGGGGATGGCTACACCTTC

size: NA
J: TRBJ2-4
V: TRBV4-2
D: NA
CDR3: CTSSQEDWTENIQYF
DNA: TGTACCAGCAGCCAAGAAGATTGGACCGAAAACATTCAGTACTTC

size: few
J: TRBJ2-1
V: TRBV4-1
D: TRBD1
CDR3: CASSPPQGAGRNEQFF
DNA: TGCGCCAGCAGCCCCCCACAGGGGGCGGGACGGAATGAGCAGTTCTTC

size: NA
J: TRBJ2-4
V: TRBV3-1
D: TRBD1
CDR3: CASSPRTSTGRGAKYIQYF
DNA: TGTGCCAGCAGCCCCCGGACTTCGACAGGGCGAGGGGCAAAGTACATTCAGTACTTC

size: NA
J: TRBJ2-1
V: TRBV5-1
D: TRBD1
CDR3: CASSCYGTGGSYNEQFF
DNA: TGCGCCAGCAGCTGCTACGGGACAGGGGGCTCCTACAATGAGCAGTTCTTC

size: few
J: TRBJ1-5
V: TRBV7-2
D: NA
CDR3: CASSFMYSNQPQHF
DNA: TGTGCCAGCAGCTTTATGTATAGCAATCAGCCCCAGCATTTT

size: NA
J: TRBJ1-2
V: TRBV6-2/TRBV6-3
D: NA
CDR3: CASSSPNYQGGYGYTF
DNA: TGTGCCAGCAGTTCCCCGAACTACCAGGGTGGATATGGCTACACCTTC

size: NA
J: TRBJ1-5
V: TRBV15
D: NA
CDR3: CATSRDQRAGQPQHF
DNA: TGTGCCACCAGCAGAGATCAGAGGGCAGGTCAGCCCCAGCATTTT

size: NA
J: TRBJ2-1
V: TRBV20-1
D: TRBD2
CDR3: CSAFKREVYNEQFF
DNA: TGCAGTGCATTTAAGCGGGAGGTCTACAATGAGCAGTTCTTC

size: NA
J: TRBJ2-1
V: TRBV4-1
D: NA
CDR3: CANSRSPNRDEQFF
DNA: TGCGCCAACAGCCGATCCCCCAACAGGGATGAGCAGTTCTTC

size: NA
J: TRBJ2-1
V: TRBV28
D: TRBD2
CDR3: CASSFSGGAREQFF
DNA: TGTGCCAGCAGTTTTAGCGGGGGGGCTCGTGAGCAGTTCTTC